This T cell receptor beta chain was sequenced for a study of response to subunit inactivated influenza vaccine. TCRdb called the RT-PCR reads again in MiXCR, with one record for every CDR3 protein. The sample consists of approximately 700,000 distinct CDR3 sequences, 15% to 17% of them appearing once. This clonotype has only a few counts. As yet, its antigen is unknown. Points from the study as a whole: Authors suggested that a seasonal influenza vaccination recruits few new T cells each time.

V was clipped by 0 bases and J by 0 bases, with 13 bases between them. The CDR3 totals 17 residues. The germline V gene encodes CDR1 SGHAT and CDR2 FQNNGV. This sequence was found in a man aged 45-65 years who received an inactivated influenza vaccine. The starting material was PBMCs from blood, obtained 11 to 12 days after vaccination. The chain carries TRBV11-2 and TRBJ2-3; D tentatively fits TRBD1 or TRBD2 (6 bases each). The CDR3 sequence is CASSLDPTGRSTDTQYF. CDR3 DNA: TGTGCCAGCAGCTTAGATCCCACAGGGAGGAGCACAGATACGCAGTATTTT.